The present T cell receptor beta chain was sequenced within a study of blood T cells in healthy people across ages. As for the study in general: For every two T cells, template switching captured about one barcoded beta molecule.

RNA extraction gave at least 5 micrograms of total RNA per sample. With a J-beta primer mix and a sample-barcoded 5' primer, a second PCR ran 7 to 11 cycles. Each cDNA molecule, via a template-switch adaptor with 12 random nucleotides, was tagged. TCRdb reanalysed the 5' RACE reads using MiXCR and keeps one entry per CDR3 protein. The table has 890,000 or so distinct CDR3 sequences, 62% seen once; the top ten hold about 30%. Findings of the study overall: Higher diversity and more naive CD4+ cells were features of long-lived donors, compared to aged donors.

A note on this clonotype: Its antigen is not identified.

Germline lookup yields CDR1 MNHNS and CDR2 SASEGT. Trimming cost V 6 bases and J 4 bases; bases outside gene matches: 3. The CDR3 is made up of 14 amino acids. V and J are TRBV6-1 and TRBJ2-1, with 10 nucleotides matching TRBD2. The TCR comes from a man aged 30 to 39 in good health. The sample was blood. This chain's CDR3 is CASRGSGGYNEQFF. As DNA, the CDR3 is TGTGCCAGCAGAGGTAGCGGGGGGTACAATGAGCAGTTCTTC.